This T cell receptor beta chain was captured in a study of blood T cell repertoires in COVID-19. Overall study: Specimens from acute and convalescent COVID-19 originated in the United States, Italy and Spain.

CDR1 is SEHNR and CDR2 is FQNEAQ in the germline V gene (reference sequence). The ends lost 5 bases at V and 0 bases at J; junction bases unmatched: 12. The CDR3 length is 17 residues. Under the authors' procedure: Estimated nucleated cell counts came from reference gene primer amplification. The data were produced by immunoSEQ multiplex PCR, yet TCRdb's version contains in-frame clones alone and is incomplete. The V and J calls and clone size were taken over from that table, and D and trimming were inferred from the DNA. The table has fewer than 75,000 clones, around four fifths seen once. Sample: peripheral blood. The V gene is TRBV7-9, the J gene TRBJ1-1, with 7 bases matching TRBD1. The receptor's source is a human donor in a cohort sampled during active COVID-19. DNA of the CDR3: TGTGCCAGCAGCCGAATCGAGTCCGGGACAGTGAACACTGAAGCTTTCTTT. Its translation: CASSRIESGTVNTEAFF.